The present entry profiles one T cell receptor beta chain with its context. Its antigen is unidentified. The entry originates in a study of T cell repertoires in cytomegalovirus infection. Findings and limits, study-wide: Cumulated frequencies of public TCR beta families served to identify carriers of CMV plus the relevant HLA.

Germline V CDR1 and CDR2: MNHEY, SMNVEV (reference sequence). The CDR3 runs to 16 residues. Unmatched junction bases numbered 3, after V lost 1 base and J lost 7 bases. TCRdb reprocessed the reads via MiXCR and lists one record per CDR3 protein. The sample lists approximately 1,000,000 distinct CDR3 sequences; approximately 32% were seen once. This clonotype originated in a human donor in good health (CMV status not recorded). Some clones in this sample may be carry-over from other donors' samples. The source was cultured CD8+ T cells from PBMCs, collected from culture after CMV antigen stimulation. The chain has TRBV27 and TRBJ1-6, with TRBD1 identical over 11 bases. CDR3 sequence reads: CASSLYRTGGNSPLHF. The CDR3 bases are TGTGCCAGCAGTTTATACCGGACAGGGGGCAATTCACCCCTCCACTTT.